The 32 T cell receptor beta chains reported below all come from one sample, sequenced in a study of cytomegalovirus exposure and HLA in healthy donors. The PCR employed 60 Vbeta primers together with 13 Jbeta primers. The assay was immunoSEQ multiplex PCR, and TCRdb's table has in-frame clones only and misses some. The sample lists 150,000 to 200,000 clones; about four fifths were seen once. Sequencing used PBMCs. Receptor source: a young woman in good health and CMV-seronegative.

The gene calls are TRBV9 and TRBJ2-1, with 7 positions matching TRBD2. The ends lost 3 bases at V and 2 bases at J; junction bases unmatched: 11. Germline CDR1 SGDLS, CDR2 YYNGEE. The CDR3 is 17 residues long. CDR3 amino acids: CASSGVGGGRAYNEQFF. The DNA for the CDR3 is TGTGCCAGCAGCGGGGTGGGTGGCGGGAGAGCCTACAATGAGCAGTTCTTC.

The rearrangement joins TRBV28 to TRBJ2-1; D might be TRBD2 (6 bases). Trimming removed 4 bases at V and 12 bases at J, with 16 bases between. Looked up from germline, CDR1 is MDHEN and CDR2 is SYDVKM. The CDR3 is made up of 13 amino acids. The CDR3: CASSSRNLGGQFF. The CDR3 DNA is TGTGCCAGCAGTTCACGTAATCTGGGAGGGCAGTTCTTC.

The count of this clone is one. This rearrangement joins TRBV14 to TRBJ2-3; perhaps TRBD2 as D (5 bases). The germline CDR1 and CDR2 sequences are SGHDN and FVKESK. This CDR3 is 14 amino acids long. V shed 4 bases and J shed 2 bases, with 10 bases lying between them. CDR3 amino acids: CASSRDYLTDTQYF. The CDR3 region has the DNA TGTGCCAGCAGCCGAGACTACCTCACAGATACGCAGTATTTT.

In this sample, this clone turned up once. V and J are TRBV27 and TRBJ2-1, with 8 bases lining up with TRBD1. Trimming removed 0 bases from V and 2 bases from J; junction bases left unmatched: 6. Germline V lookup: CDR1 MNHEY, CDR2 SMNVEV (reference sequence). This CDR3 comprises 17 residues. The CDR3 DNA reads TGTGCCAGCAGTTTATCACCGGGACAGGAGACCTACAATGAGCAGTTCTTC. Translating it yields CASSLSPGQETYNEQFF.

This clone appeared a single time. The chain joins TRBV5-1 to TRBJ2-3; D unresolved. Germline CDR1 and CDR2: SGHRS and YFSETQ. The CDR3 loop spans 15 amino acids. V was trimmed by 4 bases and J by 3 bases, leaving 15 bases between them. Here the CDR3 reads CASSMDGGATDTQYF. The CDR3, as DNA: TGCGCCAGCAGCATGGACGGCGGAGCTACAGATACGCAGTATTTT.

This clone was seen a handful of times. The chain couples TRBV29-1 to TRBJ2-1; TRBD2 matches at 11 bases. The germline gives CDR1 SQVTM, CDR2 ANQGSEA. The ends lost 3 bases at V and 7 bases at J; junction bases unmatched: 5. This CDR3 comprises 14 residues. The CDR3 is CSVDTGTSGNEQFF. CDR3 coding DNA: TGCAGCGTTGATACCGGGACTAGCGGAAATGAGCAGTTCTTC.

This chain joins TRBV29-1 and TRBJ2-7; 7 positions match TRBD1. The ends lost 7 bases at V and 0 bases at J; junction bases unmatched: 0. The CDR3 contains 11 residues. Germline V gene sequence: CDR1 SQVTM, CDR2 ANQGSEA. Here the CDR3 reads CSAGGSYEQYF. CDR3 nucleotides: TGCAGCGCAGGGGGCTCCTACGAGCAGTACTTC.

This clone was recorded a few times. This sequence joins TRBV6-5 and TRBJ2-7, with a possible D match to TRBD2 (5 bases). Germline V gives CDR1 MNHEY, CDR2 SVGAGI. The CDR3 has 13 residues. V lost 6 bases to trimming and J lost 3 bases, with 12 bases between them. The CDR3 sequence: CASRWEQIYEQYF. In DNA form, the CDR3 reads TGTGCCAGCAGGTGGGAGCAGATCTACGAGCAGTACTTC.

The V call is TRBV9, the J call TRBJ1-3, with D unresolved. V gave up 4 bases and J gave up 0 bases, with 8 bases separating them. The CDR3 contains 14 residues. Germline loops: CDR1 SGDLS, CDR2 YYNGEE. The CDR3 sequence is CASSPQASGNTIYF. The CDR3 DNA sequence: TGTGCCAGCAGCCCTCAGGCCTCTGGAAACACCATATATTTT. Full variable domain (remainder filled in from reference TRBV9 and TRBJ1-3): DSGVTQTPKHLITATGQRVTLRCSPRSGDLSVYWYQQSLDQGLQFLIQYYNGEERAKGNILERFSAQQFPDLHSELNLSSLELGDSALYFCASSPQASGNTIYFGEGSWLTVV.

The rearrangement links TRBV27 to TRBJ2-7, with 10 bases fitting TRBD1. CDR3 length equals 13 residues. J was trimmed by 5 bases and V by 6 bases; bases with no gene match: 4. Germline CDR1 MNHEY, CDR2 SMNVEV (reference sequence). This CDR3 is CASRDRGSHEQYF. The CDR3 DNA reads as TGTGCCAGCAGGGACAGGGGGTCCCACGAGCAGTACTTC.

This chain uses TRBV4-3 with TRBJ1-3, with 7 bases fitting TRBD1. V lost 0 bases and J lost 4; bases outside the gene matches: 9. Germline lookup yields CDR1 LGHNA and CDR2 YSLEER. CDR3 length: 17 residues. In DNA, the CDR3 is TGCGCCAGCAGCCAAGAGACAGGGTTGAGTCCAGGAAACACCATATATTTT. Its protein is CASSQETGLSPGNTIYF.

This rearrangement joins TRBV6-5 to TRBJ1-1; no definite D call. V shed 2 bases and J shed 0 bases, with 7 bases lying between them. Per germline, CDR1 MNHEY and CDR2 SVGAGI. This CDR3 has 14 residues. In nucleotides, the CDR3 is TGTGCCAGCAGTTACGCGCGGATGAACACTGAAGCTTTCTTT. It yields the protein CASSYARMNTEAFF.

CDR3 in DNA: TGTGCCAGTAGTATAGACGTCAGGGGTTCATACGAGCAGTACTTC. It encodes CASSIDVRGSYEQYF. This rearrangement joins TRBV19 to TRBJ2-7; perhaps TRBD1 as D (6 bases). In germline, CDR1 is LNHDA, CDR2 SQIVND (reference sequence). The V and J ends lost 0 bases and 4 bases respectively, with 13 bases between them. This CDR3 has 15 residues.

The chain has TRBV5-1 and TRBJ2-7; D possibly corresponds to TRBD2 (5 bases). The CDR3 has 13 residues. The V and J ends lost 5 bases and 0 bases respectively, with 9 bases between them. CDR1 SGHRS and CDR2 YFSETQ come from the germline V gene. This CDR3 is CASRPGLSYEQYF. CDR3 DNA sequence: TGCGCCAGCAGGCCAGGACTCTCCTACGAGCAGTACTTC.

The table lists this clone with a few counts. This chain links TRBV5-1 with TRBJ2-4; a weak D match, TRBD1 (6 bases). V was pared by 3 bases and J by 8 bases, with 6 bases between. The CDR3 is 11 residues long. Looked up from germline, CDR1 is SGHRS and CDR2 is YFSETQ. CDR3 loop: CASSYRDIQYF. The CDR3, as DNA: TGCGCCAGCAGCTACAGGGACATTCAGTACTTC.

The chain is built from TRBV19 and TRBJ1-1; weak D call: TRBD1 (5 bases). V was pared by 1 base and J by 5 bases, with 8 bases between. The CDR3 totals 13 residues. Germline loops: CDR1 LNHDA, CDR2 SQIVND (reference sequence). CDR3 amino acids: CASSIVGGTEAFF. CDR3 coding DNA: TGTGCCAGTAGTATAGTGGGGGGTACTGAAGCTTTCTTT.

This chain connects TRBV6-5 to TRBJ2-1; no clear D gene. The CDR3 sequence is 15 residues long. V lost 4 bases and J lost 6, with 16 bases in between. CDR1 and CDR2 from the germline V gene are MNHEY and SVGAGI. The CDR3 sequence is CASSSQKTRGNEQFF. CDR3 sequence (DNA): TGTGCCAGCAGTTCCCAAAAAACCCGAGGCAATGAGCAGTTCTTC.

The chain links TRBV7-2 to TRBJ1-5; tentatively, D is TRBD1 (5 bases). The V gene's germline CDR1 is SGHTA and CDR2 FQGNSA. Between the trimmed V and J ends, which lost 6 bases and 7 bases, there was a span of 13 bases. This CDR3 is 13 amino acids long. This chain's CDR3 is CASSPGLGQPQHF. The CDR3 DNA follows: TGTGCCAGCAGTCCAGGGCTTGGGCAGCCCCAGCATTTT.

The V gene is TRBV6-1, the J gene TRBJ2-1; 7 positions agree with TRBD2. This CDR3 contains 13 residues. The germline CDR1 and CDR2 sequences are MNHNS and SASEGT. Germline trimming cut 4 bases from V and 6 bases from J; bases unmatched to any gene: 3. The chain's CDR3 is CASSGLASNEQFF. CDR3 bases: TGTGCCAGCAGTGGACTAGCTTCCAATGAGCAGTTCTTC.

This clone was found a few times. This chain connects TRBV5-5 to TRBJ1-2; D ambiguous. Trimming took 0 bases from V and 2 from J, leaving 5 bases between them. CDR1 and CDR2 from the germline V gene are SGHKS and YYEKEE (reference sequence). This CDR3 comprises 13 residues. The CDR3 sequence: CASSLGGNYGYTF. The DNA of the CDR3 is TGTGCCAGCAGCTTGGGTGGCAACTATGGCTACACCTTC. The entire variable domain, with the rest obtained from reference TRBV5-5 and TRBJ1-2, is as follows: DAGVTQSPTHLIKTRGQQVTLRCSPISGHKSVSWYQQVLGQGPQFIFQYYEKEERGRGNFPDRFSARQFPNYSSELNVNALLLGDSALYLCASSLGGNYGYTFGSGTRLTVV.

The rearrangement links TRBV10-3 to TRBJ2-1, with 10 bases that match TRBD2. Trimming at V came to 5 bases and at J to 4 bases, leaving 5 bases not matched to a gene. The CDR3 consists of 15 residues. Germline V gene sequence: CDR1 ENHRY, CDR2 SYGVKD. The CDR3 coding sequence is TGTGCCATCAGTCCTAGCGGGAGTGGTTACAATGAGCAGTTCTTC. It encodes CAISPSGSGYNEQFF.

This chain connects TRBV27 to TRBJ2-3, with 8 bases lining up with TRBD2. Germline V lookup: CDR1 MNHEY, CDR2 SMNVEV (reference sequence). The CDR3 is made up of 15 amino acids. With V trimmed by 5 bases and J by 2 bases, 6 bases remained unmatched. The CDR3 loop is CASSNGLASTDTQYF. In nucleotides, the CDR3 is TGTGCCAGCAGTAATGGACTAGCCTCCACAGATACGCAGTATTTT.

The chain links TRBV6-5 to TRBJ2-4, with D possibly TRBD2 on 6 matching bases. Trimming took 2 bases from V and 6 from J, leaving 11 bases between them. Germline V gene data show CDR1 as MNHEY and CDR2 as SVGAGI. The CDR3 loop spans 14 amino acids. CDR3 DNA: TGTGCCAGCAGTTACGAGGGGCGGGGAAACATTCAGTACTTC. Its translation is CASSYEGRGNIQYF.

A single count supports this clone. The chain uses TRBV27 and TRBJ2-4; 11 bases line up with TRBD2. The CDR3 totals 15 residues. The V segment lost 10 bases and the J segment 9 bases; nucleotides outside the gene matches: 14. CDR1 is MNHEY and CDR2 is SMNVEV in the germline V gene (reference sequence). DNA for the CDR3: TGTGCCACCAAAGCCGAGCTAGCGGGAGGTACCATTCAGTACTTC. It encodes CATKAELAGGTIQYF.

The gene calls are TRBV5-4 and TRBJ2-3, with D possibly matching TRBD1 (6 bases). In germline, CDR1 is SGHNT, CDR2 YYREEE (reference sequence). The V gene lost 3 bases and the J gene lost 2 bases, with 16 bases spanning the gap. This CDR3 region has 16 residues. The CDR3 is CASSSAGRGYTDTQYF. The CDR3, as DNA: TGTGCCAGCAGCTCTGCCGGCAGGGGCTACACAGATACGCAGTATTTT.

The chain's CDR3 is CASSQIALNTGELFF. The CDR3 DNA reads TGTGCCAGCAGCCAAATAGCGCTTAACACCGGGGAGCTGTTTTTT. The V and J genes are TRBV14 and TRBJ2-2; D may be TRBD2 (5 bases). CDR3 size: 15 residues. The V end lost 2 bases, the J end lost 2 bases, and 9 bases lay between the germline ends. The germline V gene has CDR1 SGHDN and CDR2 FVKESK.

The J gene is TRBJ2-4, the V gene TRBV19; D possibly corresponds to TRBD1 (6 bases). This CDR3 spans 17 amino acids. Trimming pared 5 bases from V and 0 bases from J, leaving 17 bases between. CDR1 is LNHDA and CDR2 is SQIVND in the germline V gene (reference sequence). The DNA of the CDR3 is TGTGCCAGTAGTCCCCTGACAGGTTCACTAGCCAAAAACATTCAGTACTTC. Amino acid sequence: CASSPLTGSLAKNIQYF.

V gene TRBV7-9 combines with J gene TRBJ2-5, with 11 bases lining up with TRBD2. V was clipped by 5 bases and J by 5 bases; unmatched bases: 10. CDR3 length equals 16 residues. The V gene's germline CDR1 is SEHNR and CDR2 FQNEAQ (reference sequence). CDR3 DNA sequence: TGTGCCAGCAGCGTTAGCGGGAGGGCCAGGAAGGAGACCCAGTACTTC. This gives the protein CASSVSGRARKETQYF. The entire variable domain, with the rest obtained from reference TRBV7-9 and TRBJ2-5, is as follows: DTGVSQNPRHKITKRGQNVTFRCDPISEHNRLYWYRQTLGQGPEFLTYFQNEAQLEKSRLLSDRFSAERPKGSFSTLEIQRTEQGDSAMYLCASSVSGRARKETQYFGPGTRLLVL.

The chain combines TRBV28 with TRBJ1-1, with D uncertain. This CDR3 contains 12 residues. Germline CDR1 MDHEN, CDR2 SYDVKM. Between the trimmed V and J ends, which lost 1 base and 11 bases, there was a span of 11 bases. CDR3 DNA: TGTGCCAGCAGTTTATCGGGTGGCGGTGCTTTCTTT. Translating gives CASSLSGGGAFF.

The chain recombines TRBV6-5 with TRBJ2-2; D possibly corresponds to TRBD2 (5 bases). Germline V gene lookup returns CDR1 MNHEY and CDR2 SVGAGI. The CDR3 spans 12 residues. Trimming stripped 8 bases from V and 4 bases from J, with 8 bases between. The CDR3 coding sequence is TGTGCCAGCCACCGGGGCACCGGGGAGCTGTTTTTT. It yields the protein CASHRGTGELFF.

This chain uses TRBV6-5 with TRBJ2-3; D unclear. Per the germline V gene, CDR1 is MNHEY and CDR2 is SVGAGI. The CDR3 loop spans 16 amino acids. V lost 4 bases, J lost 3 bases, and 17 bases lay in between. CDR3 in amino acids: CASSSPRPTGTDTQYF. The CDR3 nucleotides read TGTGCCAGCAGTTCCCCTCGGCCCACCGGGACAGATACGCAGTATTTT.

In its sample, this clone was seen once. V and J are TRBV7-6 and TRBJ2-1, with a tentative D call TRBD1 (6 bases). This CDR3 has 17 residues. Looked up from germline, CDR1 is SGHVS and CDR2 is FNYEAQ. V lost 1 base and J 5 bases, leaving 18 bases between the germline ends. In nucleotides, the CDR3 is TGTGCCAGCAGCTTAGGAAACACAGGGACCCTAAACAATGAGCAGTTCTTC. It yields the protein CASSLGNTGTLNNEQFF.